This T cell receptor beta chain was identified in a study of low-dose radiotherapy and immunotherapy resistance in tumors. Overall study: Fractions of 1 Gy went to Cohort 2 every two weeks, for 13 Gy over 26 weeks. Intravenous ipilimumab 1 mg/kg every six weeks was given with nivolumab 240 mg every two weeks.

The time point is: before trial treatment. The presence of advanced solid tumors lacking tumor-infiltrating lymphocytes characterized eligible patients. This clonotype was seen ten or more times. TRAV and TRBV primers primed cDNA for both TCRalpha and TCRbeta. PCR amplification of the TCRs was performed with Phusion for 20 to 25 PCR cycles, and it relied on a constant-region primer together with a V-primer adapter. In vitro transcription amplified isolated mRNA. TCRdb re-derived calls from the reads in MiXCR, one entry per CDR3 protein. The data hold more than 70,000 distinct CDR3 sequences, with roughly 30% observed a single time. The starting material was PBMCs, obtained before treatment. This TCR was recovered from a female donor with ovarian cancer.

CDR3 coding DNA: TGTGCCAGCAGCTTAGCGACTGCCTACAATGAGCAGTTCTTC. This gives the protein CASSLATAYNEQFF. The chain recombines TRBV5-4 with TRBJ2-1, with D unresolved. This CDR3 is built from 14 residues. Germline CDR1 SGHNT, CDR2 YYREEE (reference sequence). Trimming removed 2 bases from V and 2 bases from J, with 8 bases in between.